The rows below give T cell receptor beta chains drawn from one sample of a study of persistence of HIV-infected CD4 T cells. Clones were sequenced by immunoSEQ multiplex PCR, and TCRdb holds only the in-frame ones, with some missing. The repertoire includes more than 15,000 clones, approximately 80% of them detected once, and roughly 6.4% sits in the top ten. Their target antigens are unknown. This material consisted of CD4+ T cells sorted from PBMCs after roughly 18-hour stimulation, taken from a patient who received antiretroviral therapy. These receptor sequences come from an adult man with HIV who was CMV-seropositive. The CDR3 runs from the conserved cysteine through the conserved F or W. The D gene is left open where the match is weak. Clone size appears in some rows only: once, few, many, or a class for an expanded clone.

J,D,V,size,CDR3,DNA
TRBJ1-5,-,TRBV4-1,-,CASSPLGYSNQPQHF,TGCGCCAGCAGCCCCCTAGGTTATAGCAATCAGCCCCAGCATTTT
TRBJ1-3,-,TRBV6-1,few,CASSDPTPLRNTIYF,TGTGCCAGCAGTGACCCGACCCCCCTGCGAAACACCATATATTTT
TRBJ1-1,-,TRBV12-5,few,CASGLPGFHTEAFF,TGTGCTAGTGGTTTACCGGGATTTCACACTGAAGCTTTCTTT
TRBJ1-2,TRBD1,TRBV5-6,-,CASSLGTVNYGYTF,TGTGCCAGCAGCCTCGGGACAGTTAACTATGGCTACACCTTC
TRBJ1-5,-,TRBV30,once,CAWSKGLYSNQPQHF,TGTGCCTGGAGTAAAGGGCTGTATAGCAATCAGCCCCAGCATTTT
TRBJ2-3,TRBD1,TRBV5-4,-,CASSLPGQVKDTQYF,TGTGCCAGCAGCCTTCCGGGACAGGTAAAAGATACGCAGTATTTT
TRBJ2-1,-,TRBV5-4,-,CASSPDSGRGNEQFF,TGTGCCAGCAGCCCCGACAGTGGCCGGGGGAATGAGCAGTTCTTC
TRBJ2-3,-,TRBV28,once,CASSLGGLFRTDTQYF,TGTGCCAGCAGTCTCGGGGGGCTATTCCGCACAGATACGCAGTATTTT
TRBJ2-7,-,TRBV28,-,CASRGAGVYEQYF,TGTGCCAGCAGGGGGGCGGGAGTCTACGAGCAGTACTTC
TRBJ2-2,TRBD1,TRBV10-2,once,CASRDWTGGDTGELFF,TGCGCCAGCAGAGACTGGACAGGGGGCGACACCGGGGAGCTGTTTTTT
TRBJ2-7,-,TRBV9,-,CASSVEVFSYEQYF,TGTGCCAGCAGCGTAGAGGTCTTTTCCTACGAGCAGTACTTC
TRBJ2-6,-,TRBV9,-,CASSGSSGANVLTF,TGTGCCAGCAGCGGATCCTCTGGGGCCAACGTCCTGACTTTC
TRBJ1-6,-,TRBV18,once,CASSPAGLNSPLHF,TGTGCCAGCTCACCCGCGGGACTGAATTCACCCCTCCACTTT
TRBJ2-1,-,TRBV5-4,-,CASSLTGLLYNEQFF,TGTGCCAGCAGCTTGACGGGGTTACTATACAATGAGCAGTTCTTC
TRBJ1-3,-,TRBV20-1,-,CSASGDLSSGNTIYF,TGCAGTGCTAGTGGGGACCTATCCTCTGGAAACACCATATATTTT
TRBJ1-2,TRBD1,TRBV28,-,CASSWGQNLYGYTF,TGTGCCAGCAGCTGGGGACAGAACCTCTATGGCTACACCTTC
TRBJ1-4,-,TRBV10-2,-,CASRDRAGANEKLFF,TGCGCCAGCAGGGACCGGGCGGGGGCTAATGAAAAACTGTTTTTT
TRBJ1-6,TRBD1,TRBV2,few,CASFRTGTGKNSPLHF,TGTGCCAGCTTCCGAACTGGGACAGGGAAGAATTCACCCCTCCACTTT
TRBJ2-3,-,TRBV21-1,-,CASSKVTGGRDTDTQYF,TGTGCCAGCAGCAAAGTTACGGGGGGCCGGGACACAGATACGCAGTATTTT
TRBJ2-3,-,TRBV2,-,CASGWTYQDTQYF,TGTGCCAGCGGGTGGACATACCAGGATACGCAGTATTTT
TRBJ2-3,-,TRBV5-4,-,CASTRFQGDEDTQYF,TGTGCCAGCACCAGATTCCAGGGAGATGAAGATACGCAGTATTTT
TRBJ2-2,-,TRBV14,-,CASSQAGAIAGELFF,TGTGCCAGCAGCCAAGCGGGAGCTATCGCCGGGGAGCTGTTTTTT
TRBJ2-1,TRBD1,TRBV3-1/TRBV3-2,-,CASSHYQGDHEQFF,TGTGCCAGCAGCCATTACCAGGGGGATCATGAGCAGTTCTTC
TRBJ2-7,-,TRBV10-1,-,CASSTGTAGEQYF,TGCGCCAGCAGTACCGGGACGGCTGGTGAGCAGTACTTC
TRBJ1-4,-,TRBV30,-,CAWNGQLFNEKLFF,TGTGCCTGGAATGGGCAGTTGTTTAATGAAAAACTGTTTTTT
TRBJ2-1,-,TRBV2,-,CASSEAGGGGYNEQFF,TGTGCCAGCAGTGAAGCGGGGGGAGGTGGATACAATGAGCAGTTCTTC
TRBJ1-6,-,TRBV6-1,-,CASSESVRGSSYNSPLHF,TGTGCCAGCAGTGAATCAGTGAGGGGGAGCTCCTATAATTCACCCCTCCACTTT
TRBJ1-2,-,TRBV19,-,CASSIHTDNYGYTF,TGTGCCAGTAGTATCCACACTGATAACTATGGCTACACCTTC
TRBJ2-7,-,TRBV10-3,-,CAISESTGSYEQYF,TGTGCCATCAGTGAGTCGACAGGCTCCTACGAGCAGTACTTC